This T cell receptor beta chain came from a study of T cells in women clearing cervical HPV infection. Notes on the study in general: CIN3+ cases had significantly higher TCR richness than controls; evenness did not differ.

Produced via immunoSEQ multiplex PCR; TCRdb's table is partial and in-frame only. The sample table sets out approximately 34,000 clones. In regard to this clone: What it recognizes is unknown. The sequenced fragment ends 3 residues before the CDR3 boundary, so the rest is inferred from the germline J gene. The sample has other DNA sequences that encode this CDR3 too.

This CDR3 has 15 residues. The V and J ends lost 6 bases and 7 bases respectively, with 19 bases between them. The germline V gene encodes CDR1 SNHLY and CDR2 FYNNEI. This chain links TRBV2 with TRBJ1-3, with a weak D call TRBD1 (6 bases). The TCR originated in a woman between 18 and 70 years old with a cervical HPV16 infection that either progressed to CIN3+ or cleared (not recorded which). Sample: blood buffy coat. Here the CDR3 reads CASRPRGYVVNTIYF. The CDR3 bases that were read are TGTGCCAGCAGGCCCAGGGGTTACGTGGTCAACACC.